This TCR beta chain was recorded in a study of cytomegalovirus exposure and HLA in healthy donors. V was cut by 5 bases and J by 2 bases, with 16 bases left in between. This CDR3 comprises 17 residues. Germline CDR1 is LNHDA and CDR2 is SQIVND (reference sequence). The PCR made use of 60 Vbeta and 13 Jbeta primers. Per the study methods: Approximately 79 million unique TCR beta chains, roughly 11 million of them shared, were counted by a later analysis. This table comes from immunoSEQ multiplex PCR, and its TCRdb copy is limited to in-frame clones, with some not included. V, J and clone size are those of that table, while D and trimming were read from the DNA. The specimen's table records under 90,000 clones.

The chain recombines TRBV19 with TRBJ2-6; tentatively, D is TRBD2 (6 bases). The receptor was isolated from a man over 45 in good health and CMV-seropositive. What was sequenced was PBMCs. CDR3 protein: CASSGPREAAGANVLTF. The CDR3 DNA is TGTGCCAGTAGTGGCCCCAGGGAGGCAGCTGGGGCCAACGTCCTGACTTTC.